Presented here are 2 T cell receptor beta chains from one specimen sequenced in a study of blood T cell repertoires in COVID-19. The protocol was immunoSEQ multiplex PCR, while the TCRdb copy is restricted to in-frame clones and leaves out a portion. The sample lists roughly 80,000 clones, more than 75% occurring once. The sample was peripheral blood. These receptors were collected from a human donor in a cohort sampled during active COVID-19.

This rearrangement joins TRBV28 to TRBJ2-2; the match to TRBD1 covers 8 bases. The CDR3 contains 15 residues. Germline V gives CDR1 MDHEN, CDR2 SYDVKM. Trimming took 10 bases from V and 6 from J; bases not matched to a gene: 13. This CDR3 reads CATNKRDRISGELFF. The CDR3 coding sequence is TGTGCCACCAATAAGAGGGACAGGATATCCGGGGAGCTGTTTTTT.

V and J are TRBV9 and TRBJ2-2; 12 bases line up with TRBD2. The V segment lost 7 bases and the J segment 5 bases; nucleotides outside the gene matches: 0. CDR1 and CDR2 from the germline V gene are SGDLS and YYNGEE. The CDR3 spans 13 residues. The CDR3 DNA sequence: TGTGCCAGCGGGACTAGCGGGACCGGGGAGCTGTTTTTT. It encodes CASGTSGTGELFF.